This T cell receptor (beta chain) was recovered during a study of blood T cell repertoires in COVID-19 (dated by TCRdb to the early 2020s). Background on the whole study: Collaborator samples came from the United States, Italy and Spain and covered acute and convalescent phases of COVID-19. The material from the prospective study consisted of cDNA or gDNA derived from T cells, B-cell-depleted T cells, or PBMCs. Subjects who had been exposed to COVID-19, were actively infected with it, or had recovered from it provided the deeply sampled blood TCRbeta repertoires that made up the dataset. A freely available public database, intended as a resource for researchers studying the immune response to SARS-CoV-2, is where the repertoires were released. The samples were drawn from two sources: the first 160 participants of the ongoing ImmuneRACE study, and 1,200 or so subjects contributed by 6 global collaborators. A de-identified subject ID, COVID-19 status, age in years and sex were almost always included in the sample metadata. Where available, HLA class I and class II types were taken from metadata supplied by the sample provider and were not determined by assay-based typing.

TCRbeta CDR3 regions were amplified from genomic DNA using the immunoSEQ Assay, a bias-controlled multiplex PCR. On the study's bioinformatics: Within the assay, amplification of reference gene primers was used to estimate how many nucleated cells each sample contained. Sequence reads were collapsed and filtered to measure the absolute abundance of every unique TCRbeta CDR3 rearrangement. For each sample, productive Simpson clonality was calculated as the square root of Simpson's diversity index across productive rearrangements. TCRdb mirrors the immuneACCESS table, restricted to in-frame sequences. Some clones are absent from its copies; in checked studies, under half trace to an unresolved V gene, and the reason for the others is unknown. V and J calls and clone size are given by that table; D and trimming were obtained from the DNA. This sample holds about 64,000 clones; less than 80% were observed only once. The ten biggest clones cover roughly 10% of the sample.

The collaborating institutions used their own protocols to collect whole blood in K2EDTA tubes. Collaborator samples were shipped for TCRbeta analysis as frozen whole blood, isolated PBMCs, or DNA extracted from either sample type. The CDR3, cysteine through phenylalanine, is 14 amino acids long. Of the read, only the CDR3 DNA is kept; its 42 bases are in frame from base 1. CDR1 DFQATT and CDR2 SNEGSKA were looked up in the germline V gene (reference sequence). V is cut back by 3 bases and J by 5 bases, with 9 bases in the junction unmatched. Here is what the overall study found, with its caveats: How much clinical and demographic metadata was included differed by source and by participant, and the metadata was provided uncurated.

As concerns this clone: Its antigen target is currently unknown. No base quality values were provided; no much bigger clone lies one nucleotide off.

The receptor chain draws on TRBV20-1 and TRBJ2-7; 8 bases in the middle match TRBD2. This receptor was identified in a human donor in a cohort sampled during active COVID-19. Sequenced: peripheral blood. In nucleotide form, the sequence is TGCAGTGCTAGTCGGCCAGCGGGAGTAAACGAGCAGTACTTC. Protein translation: CSASRPAGVNEQYF.